Listed here is a single TCR beta chain. The repertoire was sequenced with immunoSEQ multiplex PCR; TCRdb's copy has only in-frame clones and lacks some. The table has roughly 100,000 clones, 90% to 95% seen once; the top ten hold 1.5% to 2%. These data originate in a study of T cell changes during pregnancy in multiple sclerosis. The germline V gene has CDR1 SGHVS and CDR2 FNYEAQ. V lost 4 bases, J lost 8 bases, and 9 bases lay in between. This CDR3 is 13 amino acids long. The TCR sequence derives from a female donor in good health, enrolled as a control in a pregnancy study. The chain employs TRBV7-6 and TRBJ1-6; D remains ambiguous. The starting material was peripheral blood, obtained after pregnancy. In nucleotides, the CDR3 is TGTGCCAGCAGCTCAGGAAAGTATTCACCCCTCCACTTT. Translating it yields CASSSGKYSPLHF.